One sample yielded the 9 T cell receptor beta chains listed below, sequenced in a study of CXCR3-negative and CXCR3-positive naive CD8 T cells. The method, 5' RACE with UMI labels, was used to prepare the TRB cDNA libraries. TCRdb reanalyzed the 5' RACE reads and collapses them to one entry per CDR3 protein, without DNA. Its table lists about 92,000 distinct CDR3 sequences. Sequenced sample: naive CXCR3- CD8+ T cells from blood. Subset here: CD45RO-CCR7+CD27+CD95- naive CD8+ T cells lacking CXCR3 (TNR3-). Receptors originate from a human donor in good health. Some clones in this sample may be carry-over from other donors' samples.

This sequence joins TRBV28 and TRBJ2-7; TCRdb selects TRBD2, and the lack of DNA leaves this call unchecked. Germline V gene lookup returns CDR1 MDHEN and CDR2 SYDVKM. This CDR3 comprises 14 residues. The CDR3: CASSVSGGGYEQYF.

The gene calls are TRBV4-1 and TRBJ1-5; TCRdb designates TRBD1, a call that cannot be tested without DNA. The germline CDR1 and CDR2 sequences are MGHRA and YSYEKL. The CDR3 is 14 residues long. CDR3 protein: CASSQEQGGQPQHF.

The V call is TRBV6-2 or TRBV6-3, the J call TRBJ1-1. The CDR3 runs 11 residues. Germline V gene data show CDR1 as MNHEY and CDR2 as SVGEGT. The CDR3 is CASRDWTEAFF.

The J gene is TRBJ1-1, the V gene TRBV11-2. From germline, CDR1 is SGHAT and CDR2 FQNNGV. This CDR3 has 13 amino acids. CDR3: CASSPPMSTEAFF.

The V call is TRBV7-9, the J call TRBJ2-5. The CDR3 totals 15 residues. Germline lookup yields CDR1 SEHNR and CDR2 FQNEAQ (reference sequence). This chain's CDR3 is CASSLAYTAKETQYF. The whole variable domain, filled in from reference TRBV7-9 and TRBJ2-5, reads DTGVSQNPRHKITKRGQNVTFRCDPISEHNRLYWYRQTLGQGPEFLTYFQNEAQLEKSRLLSDRFSAERPKGSFSTLEIQRTEQGDSAMYLCASSLAYTAKETQYFGPGTRLLVL.

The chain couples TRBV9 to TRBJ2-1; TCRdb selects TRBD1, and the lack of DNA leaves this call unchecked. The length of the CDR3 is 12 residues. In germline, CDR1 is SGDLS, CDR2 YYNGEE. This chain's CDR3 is CASSIGGNEQFF.

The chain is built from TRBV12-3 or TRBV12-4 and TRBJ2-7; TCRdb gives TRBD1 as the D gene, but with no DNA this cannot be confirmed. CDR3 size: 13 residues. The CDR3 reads CASRGRDSYEQYF.

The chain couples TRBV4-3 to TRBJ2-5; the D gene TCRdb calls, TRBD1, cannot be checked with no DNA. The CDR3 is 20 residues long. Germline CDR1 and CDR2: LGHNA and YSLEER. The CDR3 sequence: CASSRRVVMGGARRLETQYF.

CDR3 sequence reads: CASSPVSDRDYGYTF. This chain connects TRBV7-2 to TRBJ1-2; TCRdb names TRBD1, which stays unverified in the absence of DNA. This CDR3 is built from 15 residues. The germline V gene encodes CDR1 SGHTA and CDR2 FQGNSA.